This TCR beta chain was obtained from a study of cytomegalovirus exposure and HLA in healthy donors. General study results and limits: Reports indicate that TCR beta sequences accurately predicted the HLA-A and HLA-B alleles of most subjects. Using the classifier, cytomegalovirus status was reportedly diagnosed with high specificity and sensitivity. By a later analysis, the bulk of CMV-associated TCR beta chains appeared HLA-restricted.

Donors were ostensibly healthy at sampling, although undocumented immune exposures were probable. About this clone itself: Its antigen is undetermined.

V was trimmed by 3 bases and J by 0 bases, leaving 3 bases between them. Germline V gives CDR1 SGHDN, CDR2 FVKESK. This CDR3 region has 12 residues. The PCR used 60 Vbeta and 13 Jbeta primers. Clones were read by immunoSEQ multiplex PCR, and TCRdb kept only the in-frame ones, dropping some. The table records 130,000 or so clones, over 70% of them present only once. The clonotype was recovered from a man aged 30-40 years in good health and CMV-seronegative. Sequencing input: PBMCs. J is TRBJ2-7 and V is TRBV14, with D hard to call. CDR3 in DNA: TGTGCCAGCAGCCATAGCTCCTACGAGCAGTACTTC. Translated: CASSHSSYEQYF.